This entry lists 9 T cell receptor beta chains sequenced from one sample in a study of OX40 agonist ivuxolimab in advanced cancers. The data were produced by immunoSEQ multiplex PCR, yet TCRdb's version contains in-frame clones alone and is incomplete. The sample yields about 69,000 clones, about nine tenths seen once. This specimen consisted of CD4+ or CD8+ T cells sorted from blood, obtained in a trial of the OX40 agonist ivuxolimab. The receptors here all came from an adult with an advanced solid tumor such as melanoma, head and neck, liver or kidney cancer.

V is TRBV7-8 and J is TRBJ1-5, with a possible D match to TRBD1 (6 bases). CDR3 size: 16 residues. Germline loops: CDR1 SGHVS, CDR2 FQNEAQ. V lost 3 bases and J lost 6, with 18 bases in between. CDR3 loop: CASSFSLQGMGQPQHF. The CDR3 region has the DNA TGTGCCAGCAGCTTTAGTTTGCAGGGGATGGGTCAGCCCCAGCATTTT.

This clone has only one observation. The chain is built from TRBV6-6 and TRBJ1-4; TRBD1 is a possible D gene (6 bases). V was pared by 9 bases and J by 4 bases, with 15 bases between. This CDR3 comprises 14 residues. Germline CDR1 and CDR2: MNHNY and SVGAGI (reference sequence). The CDR3: CASTLGTLNEKLFF. CDR3 bases: TGTGCCAGTACTCTCGGGACACTTAATGAAAAACTGTTTTTT.

This chain connects TRBV16 to TRBJ1-1, with D perhaps TRBD1 (6 bases). CDR1 KGHSY and CDR2 FQNENV come from the germline V gene. This CDR3 spans 16 amino acids. Trimming left V 4 bases short and J 0 bases short, with 15 bases between. The chain's CDR3 is CASSPTRGGMNTEAFF. For the CDR3, the DNA is TGTGCCAGCAGCCCGACTCGGGGGGGCATGAACACTGAAGCTTTCTTT.

V gene TRBV19 combines with J gene TRBJ2-1; D is uncertain. V dropped 6 bases and J dropped 0 bases, with 9 bases sitting between them. This CDR3 comprises 14 residues. Looked up from germline, CDR1 is LNHDA and CDR2 is SQIVND (reference sequence). CDR3 bases: TGTGCCAGTAGGCAGCGTAGCTCCTACAATGAGCAGTTCTTC. It is translated as CASRQRSSYNEQFF.

This rearrangement joins TRBV29-1 to TRBJ2-1; D is unresolved. This CDR3 contains 16 residues. Germline loops: CDR1 SQVTM, CDR2 ANQGSEA. Trimming left V 0 bases short and J 1 base short, with 13 bases between. The DNA for the CDR3 is TGCAGCGTTGAAGATCAGATCGCAGATTCCTACAATGAGCAGTTCTTC. Translation: CSVEDQIADSYNEQFF.

The chain is built from TRBV29-1 and TRBJ2-5; 8 bases are shared with TRBD1. The CDR3 totals 12 residues. The J segment lost 11 bases and the V segment lost 2 bases, leaving 7 bases of the junction unmatched. Germline V CDR1 and CDR2: SQVTM, ANQGSEA. CDR3 region: CSVEQGAWEQYF. In DNA, the CDR3 is TGCAGCGTTGAACAGGGGGCTTGGGAGCAGTACTTC.

The chain combines TRBV30 with TRBJ2-1; D is perhaps TRBD2 (6 bases). Between the trimmed V and J ends, which lost 1 base and 7 bases, there was a span of 14 bases. The CDR3 contains 14 residues. Per the germline V gene, CDR1 is GTSNPN and CDR2 is SVGIG (reference sequence). CDR3 nucleotides: TGTGCCTGGAGTGGGGGCCTAGCGCTGAATGAGCAGTTCTTC. Its protein is CAWSGGLALNEQFF. The full variable domain, with the rest looked up from reference TRBV30 and TRBJ2-1, is SQTIHQWPATLVQPVGSPLSLECTVEGTSNPNLYWYRQAAGRGLQLLFYSVGIGQISSEVPQNLSASRPQDRQFILSSKKLLLSDSGFYLCAWSGGLALNEQFFGPGTRLTVL.

The chain is built from TRBV5-1 and TRBJ2-7, with 14 bases fitting TRBD2. The CDR3 totals 15 residues. Looked up from germline, CDR1 is SGHRS and CDR2 is YFSETQ. J lost 5 bases, V lost 4 bases, and 5 bases had no gene match. The CDR3 here is CASSPGTSGSHEQYF. CDR3 nucleotide sequence: TGCGCCAGCAGCCCCGGGACTAGCGGGAGCCACGAGCAGTACTTC.

V gene TRBV6-6 combines with J gene TRBJ2-7; D call uncertain. Per the germline V gene, CDR1 is MNHNY and CDR2 is SVGAGI (reference sequence). V lost 6 bases, J lost 1 base, and 13 bases lay in between. CDR3 length equals 14 residues. The CDR3 DNA reads as TGTGCCAGCAGCCTTCCGGGTTCTTCCTACGAGCAGTACTTC. Its protein product is CASSLPGSSYEQYF.